Included here is one TCR beta chain sequence, with context. CDR1 is SGHRS, CDR2 YFSETQ, per germline. The CDR3 sequence is 15 residues long. Trimming shortened V by 4 bases and J by 0 bases, and 11 bases separated the two germline ends. These data are taken from a study of cytomegalovirus exposure and HLA in healthy donors. Study as a whole: Later analysis reported that the roughly 130 validation repertoires shared the platform of the roughly 630 first-cohort repertoires.

Method: immunoSEQ multiplex PCR; TCRdb's copy keeps in-frame clones and lacks some. The sample includes under 400,000 clones, 88% seen only once; the top ten take approximately 0.9%. Sequenced sample: PBMCs. The sequence derives from a man aged 25 to 45 in good health and CMV-seronegative. The J gene is TRBJ2-1, the V gene TRBV5-1; a possible D gene is TRBD1 (6 bases). CDR3: CASSRDTASYNEQFF. CDR3 in DNA: TGCGCCAGCAGCCGGGACACCGCCTCCTACAATGAGCAGTTCTTC.